These 22 T cell receptor beta chains originate from one sample sequenced in a study of blood T cell repertoires in COVID-19. Profiling relied on immunoSEQ multiplex PCR, and the TCRdb table lists in-frame clones only, not all of them. Of 100,000 to 150,000 clones listed, 75% to 90% are singletons. Sequences were obtained from peripheral blood. These receptors came from an elderly woman with COVID-19, enrolled during active disease.

The chain links TRBV2 to TRBJ2-2, with 13 bases that match TRBD2. Germline values: CDR1 SNHLY, CDR2 FYNNEI. CDR3 size: 18 residues. Trimming at V came to 4 bases and at J to 4 bases, leaving 9 bases not matched to a gene. The CDR3 spells CASSASGLAGVFTGELFF. CDR3 nucleotide sequence: TGTGCCAGCAGTGCTTCAGGACTAGCGGGAGTGTTCACCGGGGAGCTGTTTTTT.

This clone has only a few counts. V is TRBV4-1 and J is TRBJ2-1, with D possibly matching TRBD2 (5 bases). The CDR3 spans 13 residues. CDR1 and CDR2 (germline): MGHRA, YSYEKL. Trimming stripped 4 bases from V and 6 bases from J, with 10 bases between. The CDR3 sequence is CASSPSGSNEQFF. The CDR3, as DNA: TGCGCCAGCAGCCCAAGCGGATCCAATGAGCAGTTCTTC.

The genes are TRBV5-1 and TRBJ2-3, with a tentative D call TRBD1 (5 bases). The germline gives CDR1 SGHRS, CDR2 YFSETQ. The CDR3 extends over 13 amino acids. Trimming cost V 3 bases and J 3 bases, with 8 bases left between them. CDR3: CASSSGATDTQYF. CDR3 nucleotides: TGCGCCAGCAGCTCTGGGGCTACAGATACGCAGTATTTT. The full variable domain, with the rest looked up from reference TRBV5-1 and TRBJ2-3, is KAGVTQTPRYLIKTRGQQVTLSCSPISGHRSVSWYQQTPGQGLQFLFEYFSETQRNKGNFPGRFSGRQFSNSRSEMNVSTLELGDSALYLCASSSGATDTQYFGPGTRLTVL.

The chain couples TRBV29-1 to TRBJ1-1; D remains unclear. The CDR3 is 10 amino acids. Trimming removed 5 bases from V and 7 bases from J, with 8 bases in between. Germline CDR1 SQVTM, CDR2 ANQGSEA. Here the CDR3 reads CSVYYIEAFF. CDR3 in DNA: TGCAGCGTTTACTATATTGAAGCTTTCTTT.

CDR3 amino acids: CASSQTGYEQYF. As DNA, the CDR3 is TGTGCCAGCAGCCAGACAGGGTACGAGCAGTACTTC. The chain employs TRBV3-1 (or the pseudogene TRBV3-2) and TRBJ2-7, with 7 nucleotides matching TRBD1. Germline CDR1 and CDR2: LGHDT and YNNKEL (reference sequence). The CDR3 consists of 12 residues. Unmatched junction bases numbered 0, after V lost 3 bases and J lost 4 bases.

The gene calls are TRBV28 and TRBJ2-5; D unresolved. The CDR3 is 12 amino acids. Trimming removed 2 bases from V and 6 bases from J, with 7 bases in between. Germline V gene sequence: CDR1 MDHEN, CDR2 SYDVKM. In DNA form, the CDR3 reads TGTGCCAGCAGTTTACCGTCTCAGACCCAGTACTTC. Translating gives CASSLPSQTQYF. The full variable domain, its missing parts supplied by reference TRBV28 and TRBJ2-5, is DVKVTQSSRYLVKRTGEKVFLECVQDMDHENMFWYRQDPGLGLRLIYFSYDVKMKEKGDIPEGYSVSREKKERFSLILESASTNQTSMYLCASSLPSQTQYFGPGTRLLVL.

The chain uses TRBV4-3 and TRBJ2-1; 12 nucleotides align to TRBD2. The V and J ends lost 0 bases and 7 bases, in that order; junction bases with no gene match: 7. The germline gives CDR1 LGHNA, CDR2 YSLEER. The CDR3 has 17 amino acids. CDR3 in DNA: TGCGCCAGCAGCCAAGATCTTAAGCTAGCGGGGGGGAATGAGCAGTTCTTC. Translating gives CASSQDLKLAGGNEQFF.

The CDR3 reads CASSYGGRRSETQYF. The CDR3 nucleotides are TGTGCCAGCAGTTATGGGGGGAGGCGGTCAGAGACCCAGTACTTC. The V call is TRBV6-2 or TRBV6-3, the J call TRBJ2-5, with TRBD2 as a possible D gene (6 bases). Between the trimmed V and J ends, which lost 3 bases and 4 bases, there was a span of 15 bases. The CDR3 extends over 15 amino acids. The germline gives CDR1 MNHEY, CDR2 SVGEGT.

This chain connects TRBV5-1 to TRBJ2-3; 14 bases map to TRBD2. The CDR3 totals 18 residues. Germline CDR1 and CDR2: SGHRS and YFSETQ. Germline trimming cut 4 bases from V and 2 bases from J; bases unmatched to any gene: 9. The CDR3 coding sequence is TGCGCCAGCAGCCCGGGACTAGCGGGAGCTCAAATCACAGATACGCAGTATTTT. The encoded protein is CASSPGLAGAQITDTQYF.

The CDR3: CASSQGAWKGELFF. CDR3 DNA: TGCGCCAGCAGCCAAGGGGCTTGGAAAGGGGAGCTGTTTTTT. The V call is TRBV4-3, the J call TRBJ2-2; D is uncertain. In germline, CDR1 is LGHNA, CDR2 YSLEER. This CDR3 has 14 amino acids. V lost 1 base and J 8 bases, leaving 11 bases between the germline ends.

The chain joins TRBV7-7 to TRBJ2-5; D is unclear. CDR3 length: 15 amino acids. Trimming removed 5 bases from V and 2 bases from J, with 15 bases in between. Germline CDR1 and CDR2: SSHAT and FNYEAQ (reference sequence). The CDR3 region is CASSPGPRNQETQYF. CDR3 DNA: TGTGCCAGCAGCCCCGGCCCGCGGAATCAAGAGACCCAGTACTTC.

This chain connects TRBV10-3 to TRBJ2-7; TRBD1 aligns across 8 bases. The V gene's germline CDR1 is ENHRY and CDR2 SYGVKD. The CDR3 has 13 residues. The junction had 3 bases not matched to a gene; V was cut back by 6 bases and J by 2 bases. The CDR3 bases are TGTGCCATCAGCCAGGGACAGGCCTACGAGCAGTACTTC. As protein: CAISQGQAYEQYF.

The chain joins TRBV28 to TRBJ1-2; 9 nucleotides agree with TRBD1. The CDR3 has 13 amino acids. V shed 7 bases, J shed 4 bases, and the junction held 4 bases outside the gene matches. CDR1 and CDR2 (germline): MDHEN, SYDVKM. CDR3 residues: CASTGQGTYGYTF. CDR3 coding DNA: TGTGCCAGCACCGGACAGGGGACCTATGGCTACACCTTC.

This chain uses TRBV18 with TRBJ1-1; TRBD1 matches at 8 bases. The CDR3 consists of 14 residues. CDR1 and CDR2 (germline): KGHSH, LQKENI. The V and J ends lost 5 bases and 3 bases, in that order; junction bases with no gene match: 5. The CDR3 protein is CASSTQTGDTEAFF. CDR3 nucleotide sequence: TGTGCCAGCTCAACCCAGACAGGGGACACTGAAGCTTTCTTT.

This clone was counted once. This chain uses TRBV5-1 with TRBJ2-3; 10 bases agree with TRBD2. Germline CDR1 and CDR2: SGHRS and YFSETQ. The CDR3 is 17 amino acids. V lost 0 bases to trimming and J lost 0 bases; unmatched junction nucleotides: 4. The CDR3 DNA follows: TGCGCCAGCAGCTTGGGAGGGACTAGCGTGAGCACAGATACGCAGTATTTT. Its translation is CASSLGGTSVSTDTQYF.

A note on this clone: This sample also contains other DNA sequences that code for the same CDR3. The chain uses TRBV9 and TRBJ2-1, with 11 bases that match TRBD2. The J segment lost 4 bases and the V segment lost 2 bases, leaving 2 bases of the junction unmatched. The germline CDR1 and CDR2 sequences are SGDLS and YYNGEE. The CDR3 has 15 residues. The CDR3 loop is CASSVLAGGYNEQFF. The DNA for the CDR3 is TGTGCCAGCAGCGTTCTAGCGGGAGGTTACAATGAGCAGTTCTTC.

A remark on this clone: In the same sample, other DNA sequences code for this CDR3. The rearrangement joins TRBV28 to TRBJ1-4; the match to TRBD1 covers 8 bases. The CDR3 contains 15 residues. Germline V gene sequence: CDR1 MDHEN, CDR2 SYDVKM. J was trimmed by 3 bases and V by 5 bases; bases with no gene match: 5. CDR3 DNA: TGTGCCAGCAGTCTCCCGACAGGGGCTAATGAAAAACTGTTTTTT. Translating gives CASSLPTGANEKLFF. The full variable domain, rest sourced from reference TRBV28 and TRBJ1-4, is DVKVTQSSRYLVKRTGEKVFLECVQDMDHENMFWYRQDPGLGLRLIYFSYDVKMKEKGDIPEGYSVSREKKERFSLILESASTNQTSMYLCASSLPTGANEKLFFGSGTQLSVL.

The table lists this clone with a count of one. The rearrangement uses TRBV19 and TRBJ1-1; TRBD1 aligns across 8 bases. Germline trimming cut 8 bases from V and 11 bases from J; bases unmatched to any gene: 7. Germline loops: CDR1 LNHDA, CDR2 SQIVND (reference sequence). The CDR3 consists of 11 residues. The CDR3 DNA reads TGTGCCAGTTGGAGACAGGGGAGCGCTTTCTTT. It is translated as CASWRQGSAFF.

This rearrangement joins TRBV29-1 to TRBJ1-5; D might be TRBD1 (5 bases). The germline gives CDR1 SQVTM, CDR2 ANQGSEA. The CDR3 is 13 residues long. V lost 4 bases, J lost 3 bases, and 10 bases lay in between. CDR3 sequence: CSVARGPNQPQHF. CDR3 bases: TGCAGCGTTGCAAGGGGTCCCAATCAGCCCCAGCATTTT.

This chain links TRBV29-1 with TRBJ2-3, with D perhaps matching TRBD2 (5 bases). The V and J ends lost 4 bases and 4 bases respectively, with 21 bases between them. This CDR3 contains 16 residues. Per the germline V gene, CDR1 is SQVTM and CDR2 is ANQGSEA. In DNA form, the CDR3 reads TGCAGCGTTGTTTCCCTGGAGGCGGGTGGGCCAGATACGCAGTATTTT. This encodes CSVVSLEAGGPDTQYF.

The genes are TRBV13 and TRBJ1-6; the match to TRBD1 covers 10 bases. Germline V gene data show CDR1 as PRHDT and CDR2 as FYEKMQ (reference sequence). The CDR3 has 16 amino acids. The V segment lost 5 bases and the J segment 4 bases; nucleotides outside the gene matches: 5. CDR3 nucleotides: TGTGCCAGCAGCCCACTGGGACAGGGGTATAATTCACCCCTCCACTTT. Its translation is CASSPLGQGYNSPLHF. Together with reference TRBV13 and TRBJ1-6, the CDR3 gives the full variable domain: AAGVIQSPRHLIKEKRETATLKCYPIPRHDTVYWYQQGPGQDPQFLISFYEKMQSDKGSIPDRFSAQQFSDYHSELNMSSLELGDSALYFCASSPLGQGYNSPLHFGNGTRLTVT.

This clone was picked up one time. The rearrangement uses TRBV21-1 and TRBJ2-1; TRBD2, as called in the table, went unchecked against the DNA. TRBV21-1 is labeled a pseudogene. The CDR3 extends over 17 amino acids. CDR3 residues: CASSIEVYPIPDNEQFF. In DNA form, the CDR3 reads TGTGCCAGCAGCATCGAGGTCTACCCGATCCCAGACAATGAGCAGTTCTTC.